The T cell receptor beta chain described here comes from a study of T cell clonotyping in hematopoietic cell transplantation. About the study: Recipient samples before transplant were obtained post-cytoreduction.

Time point given: recipient sample about 28 days before transplant, after cytoreduction. Recipients were bled about 28 days pretransplant and at posttransplant days 30, 100, 180. Findings and caveats of the study: Without cell sorting, CD4 versus CD8 contributions remain unresolved. Recipient TCR diversity dropped after transplant; expanded clonotypes rose from day 30 to 180.

Assay: immunoSEQ multiplex PCR; the TCRdb copy retains only in-frame clones and omits some. The sample lists 65,000 to 80,000 clones; 90% to 96% were seen once. As regards this clone: Its cognate antigen is unknown.

J gave up 6 bases and V 2 bases, and 6 bases lay outside the gene matches. The germline V gene has CDR1 MNHEY and CDR2 SMNVEV (reference sequence). CDR3 length equals 15 residues. J is TRBJ2-7 and V is TRBV27; 11 bases agree with TRBD2. This clonotype was sampled from a woman in her forties or fifties with acute myeloid leukemia. Some clones in this sample may be carry-over from other donors' samples. Sequenced material: peripheral blood mononuclear cells, taken before stem cell transplant. DNA of the CDR3: TGTGCCAGCAGTTTAGCACTAGCGGGAGCTGTCGAGCAGTACTTC. It specifies CASSLALAGAVEQYF.